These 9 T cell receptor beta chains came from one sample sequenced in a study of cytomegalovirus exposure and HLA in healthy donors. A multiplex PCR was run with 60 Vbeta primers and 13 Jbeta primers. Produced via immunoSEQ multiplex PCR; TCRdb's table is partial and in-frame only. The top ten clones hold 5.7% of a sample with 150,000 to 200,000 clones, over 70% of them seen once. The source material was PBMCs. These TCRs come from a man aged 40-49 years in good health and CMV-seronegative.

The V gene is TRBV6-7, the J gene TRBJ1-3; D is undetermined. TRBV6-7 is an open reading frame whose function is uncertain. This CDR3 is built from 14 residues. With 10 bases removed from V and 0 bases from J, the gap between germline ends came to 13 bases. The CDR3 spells CAKMPELSGNTIYF. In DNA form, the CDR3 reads TGTGCCAAAATGCCCGAGCTCTCTGGAAACACCATATATTTT.

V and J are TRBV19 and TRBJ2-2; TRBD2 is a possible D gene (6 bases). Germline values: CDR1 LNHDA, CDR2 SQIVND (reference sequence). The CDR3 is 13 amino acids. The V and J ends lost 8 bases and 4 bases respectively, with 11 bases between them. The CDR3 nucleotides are TGTGCCAGTCTCCCCGGGGGCACCGGGGAGCTGTTTTTT. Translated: CASLPGGTGELFF.

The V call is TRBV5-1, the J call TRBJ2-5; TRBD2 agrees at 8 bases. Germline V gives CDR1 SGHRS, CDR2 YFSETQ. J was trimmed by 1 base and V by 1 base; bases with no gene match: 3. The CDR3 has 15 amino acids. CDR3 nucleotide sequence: TGCGCCAGCAGCTTGCTAGCGGGTACCCAAGAGACCCAGTACTTC. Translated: CASSLLAGTQETQYF.

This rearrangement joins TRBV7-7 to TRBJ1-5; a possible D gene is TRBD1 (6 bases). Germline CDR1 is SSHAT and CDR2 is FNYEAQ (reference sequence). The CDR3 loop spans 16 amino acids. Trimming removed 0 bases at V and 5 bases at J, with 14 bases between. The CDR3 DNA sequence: TGTGCCAGCAGCTTAGCAGAGGGGGGGTTGGATCAGCCCCAGCATTTT. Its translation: CASSLAEGGLDQPQHF.

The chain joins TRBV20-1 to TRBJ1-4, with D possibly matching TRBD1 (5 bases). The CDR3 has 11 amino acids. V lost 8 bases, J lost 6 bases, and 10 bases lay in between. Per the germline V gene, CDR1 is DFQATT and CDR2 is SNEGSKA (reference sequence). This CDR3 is CSLPGDEKLFF. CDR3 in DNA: TGCAGTCTGCCGGGGGATGAAAAACTGTTTTTT.

The CDR3 sequence: CASSSDRGIQPQHF. The CDR3 DNA sequence: TGTGCCAGCAGCTCGGACAGGGGGATTCAGCCCCAGCATTTT. V and J are TRBV7-7 and TRBJ1-5; 10 bases are a match to TRBD1. Trimming cost V 4 bases and J 6 bases; bases outside gene matches: 3. This CDR3 region has 14 residues. Germline CDR1 reads SSHAT; CDR2 reads FNYEAQ (reference sequence).

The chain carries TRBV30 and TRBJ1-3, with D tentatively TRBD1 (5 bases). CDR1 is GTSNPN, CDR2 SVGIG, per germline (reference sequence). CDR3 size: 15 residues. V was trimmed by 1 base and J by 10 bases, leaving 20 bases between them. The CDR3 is CAWSGPGAGQGTIYF. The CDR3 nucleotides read TGTGCCTGGAGTGGCCCGGGAGCGGGGCAAGGGACCATATATTTT.

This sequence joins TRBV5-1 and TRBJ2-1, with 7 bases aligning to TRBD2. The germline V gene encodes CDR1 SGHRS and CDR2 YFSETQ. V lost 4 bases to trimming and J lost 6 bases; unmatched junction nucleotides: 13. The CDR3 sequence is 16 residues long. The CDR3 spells CASSLDVGGGGNEQFF. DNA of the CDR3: TGCGCCAGCAGCCTAGATGTTGGGGGGGGAGGCAATGAGCAGTTCTTC.

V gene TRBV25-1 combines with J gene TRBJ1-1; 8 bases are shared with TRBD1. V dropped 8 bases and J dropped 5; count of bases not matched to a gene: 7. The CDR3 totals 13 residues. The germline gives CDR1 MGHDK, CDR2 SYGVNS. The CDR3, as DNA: TGTGCCAGCGGGCAGGGGGCTTGGACTGAAGCTTTCTTT. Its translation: CASGQGAWTEAFF. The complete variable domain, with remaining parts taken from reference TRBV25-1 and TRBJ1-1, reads EADIYQTPRYLVIGTGKKITLECSQTMGHDKMYWYQQDPGMELHLIHYSYGVNSTEKGDLSSESTVSRIRTEHFPLTLESARPSHTSQYLCASGQGAWTEAFFGQGTRLTVV.